This T cell receptor beta chain comes out of a study of CD8+ T cells in alopecia areata. Study-level background: Tofacitinib was taken orally by treated patients, and the dose was 5 to 10 mg twice daily. Study-level results: In scalp, tofacitinib significantly decreased clonality and expanded CD8+ clones among the top 100.

The treatment here: oral pan-JAK inhibitor, 5-10 mg twice daily. The sequencing template was cDNA reverse transcribed from extracted RNA. Repertoires were generated with immunoSEQ multiplex PCR, while TCRdb's copy carries only in-frame clones and drops some. The sample carries tens of thousands of clones, about 43% recorded once. Per the germline V gene, CDR1 is SQVTM and CDR2 is ANQGSEA. The CDR3 covers 14 residues. V lost 0 bases and J lost 2, with 11 bases in between. To note about this clone: Its antigen is unknown.

Here the sequenced sample was CD8+ T cells sorted from blood, taken between weeks 36 and 40, from a patient treated with tofacitinib. This clonotype originated in a human donor with alopecia areata. The chain links TRBV29-1 to TRBJ2-7, with a tentative D call TRBD2 (6 bases). The CDR3 nucleotides read TGCAGCGTTGAAGATCGATCGGGAGCCTACGAGCAGTACTTC. It is translated as CSVEDRSGAYEQYF.